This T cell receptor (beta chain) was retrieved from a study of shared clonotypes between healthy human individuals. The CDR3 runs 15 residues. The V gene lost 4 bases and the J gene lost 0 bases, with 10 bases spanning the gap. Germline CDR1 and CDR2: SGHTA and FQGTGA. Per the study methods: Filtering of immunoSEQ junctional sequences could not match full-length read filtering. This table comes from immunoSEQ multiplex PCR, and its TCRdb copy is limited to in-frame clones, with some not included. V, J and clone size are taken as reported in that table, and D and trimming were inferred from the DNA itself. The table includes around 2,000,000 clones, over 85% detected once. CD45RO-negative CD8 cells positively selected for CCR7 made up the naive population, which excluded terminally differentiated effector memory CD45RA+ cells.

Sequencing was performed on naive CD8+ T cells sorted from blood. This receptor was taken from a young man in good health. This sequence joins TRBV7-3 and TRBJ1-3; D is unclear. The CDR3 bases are TGTGCCAGCAGCTCCCCGTCCGACTCTGGAAACACCATATATTTT. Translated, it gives CASSSPSDSGNTIYF.